This T cell receptor (beta chain) is from a study of PD-1 blockade in classical Hodgkin lymphoma. Clones were sequenced by immunoSEQ multiplex PCR, and TCRdb holds only the in-frame ones, with some missing. The table shows under 13,000 clones, with roughly 74% occurring only once. This clone was recorded only once. Its antigen is undetermined. Study-level findings and limits: Newly diagnosed patients were reported to start with lower TCR diversity than healthy donors. Those starting nivolumab under 1 year post-ASCT were excluded.

Time point in this sample: cycle 4 day 1 (C4D1), after less than 7 weeks of nivolumab. There was relapse after autologous stem cell transplantation in every patient, and there was variation in brentuximab vedotin exposure. Negative selection with magnetic separation was used to purify CD4+ T cells from thawed PBMCs. The germline V gene has CDR1 GTSNPN and CDR2 SVGIG (reference sequence). CDR3 length: 13 residues. Trimming stripped 2 bases from V and 6 bases from J, with 12 bases between. Sequenced here: CD4+ T cells from blood, sampled before the fourth cycle of nivolumab. The rearrangement joins TRBV30 to TRBJ2-3; D not resolved. This TCR was sampled from a human donor with classical Hodgkin lymphoma. The CDR3 protein is CAWSPPHSDTQYF. The CDR3, as DNA: TGTGCCTGGAGTCCCCCGCATAGCGATACGCAGTATTTT.